One and the same sample provided the 8 T cell receptor beta chains below, sequenced in a study of blood T cell repertoires in COVID-19. Libraries were prepared by immunoSEQ multiplex PCR; TCRdb keeps only in-frame clonotypes and omits some of them. The sample has about 200,000 clones, about 87% seen once. Sequencing was carried out using peripheral blood. These TCRs come from a man aged 55 to 69 who had recovered from COVID-19.

In its sample, this clone was seen a few times. The V call is TRBV24-1, the J call TRBJ2-1; 11 positions match TRBD1. CDR3 length: 16 amino acids. Germline-derived CDR1 and CDR2 are KGHDR and SFDVKD. The trim removed 3 bases at V and 7 bases at J, leaving 7 bases unmatched. CDR3: CATSDPGQGVRNEQFF. The DNA of the CDR3 is TGTGCCACCAGTGATCCGGGACAGGGGGTAAGGAATGAGCAGTTCTTC.

The chain joins TRBV2 to TRBJ2-1; TRBD2 is a possible D gene (6 bases). Germline V lookup: CDR1 SNHLY, CDR2 FYNNEI. This CDR3 has 16 amino acids. V dropped 7 bases and J dropped 8 bases, with 24 bases sitting between them. Here the CDR3 reads CASIPRRDSRGYEQFF. In DNA form, the CDR3 reads TGTGCCAGCATCCCACGGCGGGACTCCCGGGGATATGAGCAGTTCTTC.

This sequence joins TRBV10-3 and TRBJ2-1, with a tentative D call TRBD1 (6 bases). CDR3 size: 14 residues. The ends were cut back, 3 bases at V and 5 bases at J, with 11 bases in the middle. Per germline, CDR1 ENHRY and CDR2 SYGVKD. CDR3 in DNA: TGTGCCATCAGTGACCCACAGGGCCACAATGAGCAGTTCTTC. Translated, it gives CAISDPQGHNEQFF.

A note on this clone: At the DNA level, this CDR3 is encoded by other sequences in the same sample as well. The chain recombines TRBV18 with TRBJ1-2; 8 bases are a match to TRBD1. The CDR3 spans 13 residues. J gave up 3 bases and V 3 bases, and 0 bases lay outside the gene matches. CDR1 is KGHSH, CDR2 LQKENI, per germline. The DNA for the CDR3 is TGTGCCAGCTCACCGGGACAGGACTATGGCTACACCTTC. Translation gives CASSPGQDYGYTF.

V usage is TRBV6-6 and J usage is TRBJ2-2; 7 bases align to TRBD1. The CDR3 totals 14 residues. The germline V gene has CDR1 MNHNY and CDR2 SVGAGI (reference sequence). V was clipped by 7 bases and J by 6 bases; unmatched bases: 8. For the CDR3, the DNA is TGTGCCAGCAACCCAAAAAGGGGGCCCGGGGAGCTGTTTTTT. The encoded protein is CASNPKRGPGELFF.

The chain carries TRBV6-5 and TRBJ2-3; D perhaps matches TRBD1 (5 bases). Looked up from germline, CDR1 is MNHEY and CDR2 is SVGAGI. The CDR3 totals 15 residues. Trimming took off 0 bases at V and 5 bases at J, with 12 bases between the two ends. The CDR3 reads CASSYSLTGRDTQYF. CDR3 in DNA: TGTGCCAGCAGTTACTCCCTAACAGGCAGAGATACGCAGTATTTT.

V usage is TRBV7-2 and J usage is TRBJ2-2; TRBD2 might be the D (7 bases). The germline V gene has CDR1 SGHTA and CDR2 FQGNSA. This CDR3 contains 15 residues. Trimming removed 5 bases from V and 4 bases from J, with 14 bases in between. CDR3 in amino acids: CASSPKGGITGELFF. The CDR3 DNA reads TGTGCCAGCAGCCCCAAGGGGGGGATCACCGGGGAGCTGTTTTTT.

The rearrangement uses TRBV9 and TRBJ1-6; 7 bases are a match to TRBD1. Germline-derived CDR1 and CDR2 are SGDLS and YYNGEE. This CDR3 spans 15 amino acids. Germline trimming cut 1 base from V and 10 bases from J; bases unmatched to any gene: 8. The CDR3 region has the DNA TGTGCCAGCAGCGTATCGGGACAGCCGCCATCACCCCTCCACTTT. Encoded protein: CASSVSGQPPSPLHF.